These 28 T cell receptor beta chains were all obtained from the same sample, sequenced in a study of human versus mouse CDR3 diversity and MHC coevolution. Generated by immunoSEQ multiplex PCR, the TCRdb table keeps only in-frame clones and is missing some. The data show around 74,000 clones, 85% to 95% seen once. The sequenced sample consisted of naive CD4+ T cells from blood. Subset indicated: CD45RO-negative CD62L-positive naive CD4 T cells. The receptors were gathered from a person aged 25 to 69 in good health.

This clone was recorded a few times. V is TRBV28 and J is TRBJ1-2; 10 nucleotides align to TRBD1. Germline V lookup: CDR1 MDHEN, CDR2 SYDVKM. The trim removed 6 bases at V and 2 bases at J, leaving 3 bases unmatched. CDR3 length: 14 amino acids. The CDR3 bases are TGTGCCAGCAGCTGGGACAGGGGAAACTATGGCTACACCTTC. Protein product: CASSWDRGNYGYTF.

The chain joins TRBV5-4 to TRBJ2-1; 7 nucleotides align to TRBD2. The CDR3 loop spans 16 amino acids. The germline V gene has CDR1 SGHNT and CDR2 YYREEE (reference sequence). The trim removed 6 bases at V and 4 bases at J, leaving 13 bases unmatched. CDR3: CASNLAESSIYNEQFF. DNA of the CDR3: TGTGCCAGCAACCTAGCGGAGTCATCCATATACAATGAGCAGTTCTTC.

This clone was seen only a few times. The chain recombines TRBV12-1 with TRBJ2-1; the D call of TRBD2 is as the table states it, not checked on the DNA. TRBV12-1 is an annotated pseudogene. The CDR3 extends over 18 amino acids. CDR3 loop: CASSARLAGGHEGNEQFF. DNA for the CDR3: TGTGCCAGCAGCGCGCGACTAGCGGGAGGACACGAGGGGAATGAGCAGTTCTTC.

The chain links TRBV29-1 to TRBJ1-1, with D unresolved. The CDR3 spans 15 residues. The V end was cut by 6 bases, the J end by 1 base, with 18 bases between. Per the germline V gene, CDR1 is SQVTM and CDR2 is ANQGSEA. CDR3 sequence reads: CSVAPDSASNTEAFF. As DNA, the CDR3 is TGCAGCGTCGCCCCGGACTCCGCGTCGAACACTGAAGCTTTCTTT.

The chain employs TRBV4-2 and TRBJ2-2; D remains ambiguous. Trimming took 0 bases from V and 1 from J, leaving 6 bases between them. CDR1 and CDR2 from the germline V gene are LGHNA and YNFKEQ. The CDR3 extends over 15 amino acids. DNA for the CDR3: TGTGCCAGCAGCCAAGACTATGAGAACACCGGGGAGCTGTTTTTT. The encoded protein is CASSQDYENTGELFF.

The chain carries TRBV11-2 and TRBJ1-4; D unresolved. Germline-derived CDR1 and CDR2 are SGHAT and FQNNGV. The CDR3 is made up of 15 amino acids. V lost 4 bases and J lost 6, with 15 bases in between. DNA of the CDR3: TGTGCCAGCAGCTCCGCGGGGTCGGGGTATGAAAAACTGTTTTTT. It is translated as CASSSAGSGYEKLFF.

V is TRBV6-1 and J is TRBJ2-1, with 10 bases matching TRBD2. Per the germline V gene, CDR1 is MNHNS and CDR2 is SASEGT. V shed 2 bases and J 9 bases; nucleotides not matched to a gene: 7. This CDR3 spans 15 amino acids. CDR3 nucleotides: TGTGCCAGCAGTGAACTAGCGGGAGATCTGGGTGAGCAGTTCTTC. It encodes CASSELAGDLGEQFF.

This chain links TRBV27 with TRBJ1-6, with a possible D match to TRBD1 (5 bases). Germline V gene sequence: CDR1 MNHEY, CDR2 SMNVEV (reference sequence). The CDR3 has 15 residues. V gave up 6 bases and J gave up 5 bases, with 14 bases separating them. Here the CDR3 reads CASRGLGGNNSPLHF. For the CDR3, the DNA is TGTGCCAGCAGGGGGTTGGGGGGAAATAATTCACCCCTCCACTTT.

The chain has TRBV5-5 and TRBJ1-2, with D unresolved. CDR3 length equals 13 residues. Trimming left V 0 bases short and J 3 bases short, with 6 bases between. CDR1 and CDR2 from the germline V gene are SGHKS and YYEKEE (reference sequence). In DNA, the CDR3 is TGTGCCAGCAGCTTGGCCCGAGACTATGGCTACACCTTC. It yields the protein CASSLARDYGYTF.

The chain combines TRBV27 with TRBJ1-3; no clear D. CDR3 length: 16 amino acids. Trimming took off 5 bases at V and 3 bases at J, with 17 bases between the two ends. Germline V gene lookup returns CDR1 MNHEY and CDR2 SMNVEV (reference sequence). In DNA form, the CDR3 reads TGTGCCAGCAGTCCTACTAAACAAGCTGGTGGAAACACCATATATTTT. This codes for CASSPTKQAGGNTIYF.

The CDR3 protein is CASSQDLARGMNTEAFF. The CDR3 DNA follows: TGTGCCAGCAGCCAAGATTTGGCCCGGGGAATGAACACTGAAGCTTTCTTT. The V and J genes are TRBV14 and TRBJ1-1; D gene unclear. The CDR3 totals 17 residues. Trimming took 0 bases from V and 0 from J, leaving 14 bases between them. CDR1 SGHDN and CDR2 FVKESK come from the germline V gene.

The chain is built from TRBV7-9 and TRBJ1-2; 9 nucleotides line up with TRBD1. Germline V gene lookup returns CDR1 SEHNR and CDR2 FQNEAQ (reference sequence). V dropped 5 bases and J dropped 5; count of bases not matched to a gene: 6. This CDR3 is built from 14 residues. In DNA, the CDR3 is TGTGCCAGCAGCGACCGGGGGACAGGGTATGGCTACACCTTC. Translation gives CASSDRGTGYGYTF. Combining the CDR3 with reference TRBV7-9 and TRBJ1-2 gives the whole variable domain DTGVSQNPRHKITKRGQNVTFRCDPISEHNRLYWYRQTLGQGPEFLTYFQNEAQLEKSRLLSDRFSAERPKGSFSTLEIQRTEQGDSAMYLCASSDRGTGYGYTFGSGTRLTVV.

V usage is TRBV4-2 and J usage is TRBJ2-3; 9 positions agree with TRBD2. The V segment lost 0 bases and the J segment 2 bases; nucleotides outside the gene matches: 6. Germline CDR1 LGHNA, CDR2 YNFKEQ. This CDR3 has 17 residues. CDR3 region: CASSQDVLAGLTDTQYF. The CDR3 DNA reads as TGTGCCAGCAGCCAAGATGTCCTAGCGGGACTCACAGATACGCAGTATTTT.

The V call is TRBV20-1, the J call TRBJ2-3; perhaps TRBD2 as D (5 bases). This CDR3 spans 11 amino acids. V lost 6 bases to trimming and J lost 9 bases, with 13 bases between them. Germline-derived CDR1 and CDR2 are DFQATT and SNEGSKA (reference sequence). CDR3 in amino acids: CSALTGITQYF. The CDR3, as DNA: TGCAGTGCCCTAACGGGAATAACGCAGTATTTT.

This chain uses TRBV7-7 with TRBJ2-5; a weak D match, TRBD2 (7 bases). Germline CDR1 reads SSHAT; CDR2 reads FNYEAQ (reference sequence). The V end was cut by 5 bases, the J end by 5 bases, with 18 bases between. The CDR3 contains 15 residues. Here the CDR3 reads CASSKGGARPETQYF. The CDR3 nucleotides read TGTGCCAGCAGCAAGGGGGGGGCCAGGCCCGAGACCCAGTACTTC.

The chain joins TRBV5-1 to TRBJ1-5; D remains ambiguous. V gave up 0 bases and J gave up 2 bases, with 9 bases separating them. CDR1 is SGHRS and CDR2 is YFSETQ in the germline V gene. The CDR3 length is 15 residues. This CDR3 reads CASSLETGGNQPQHF. In nucleotides, the CDR3 is TGCGCCAGCAGCTTGGAGACCGGGGGCAATCAGCCCCAGCATTTT. Combining the CDR3 with reference TRBV5-1 and TRBJ1-5 gives the whole variable domain KAGVTQTPRYLIKTRGQQVTLSCSPISGHRSVSWYQQTPGQGLQFLFEYFSETQRNKGNFPGRFSGRQFSNSRSEMNVSTLELGDSALYLCASSLETGGNQPQHFGDGTRLSIL.

This rearrangement joins TRBV9 to TRBJ2-3; D is ambiguous. This CDR3 contains 13 residues. Germline CDR1 is SGDLS and CDR2 is YYNGEE. Trimming removed 2 bases at V and 2 bases at J, with 6 bases between. DNA for the CDR3: TGTGCCAGCAGCGTGGGCTTCACAGATACGCAGTATTTT. Amino acids: CASSVGFTDTQYF.

V is TRBV19 and J is TRBJ2-2; weak D call: TRBD2 (5 bases). Germline CDR1 LNHDA, CDR2 SQIVND (reference sequence). The CDR3 contains 13 residues. V was pared by 3 bases and J by 6 bases, with 8 bases between. The CDR3 reads CASSIAGAGELFF. CDR3 bases: TGTGCCAGTAGTATCGCCGGGGCCGGGGAGCTGTTTTTT.

V usage is TRBV4-1 and J usage is TRBJ1-6; 7 nucleotides match TRBD1. V lost 1 base and J lost 7; bases outside the gene matches: 7. This CDR3 is 16 amino acids long. Germline lookup yields CDR1 MGHRA and CDR2 YSYEKL. CDR3 sequence reads: CASSQGSGTENSPLHF. Written as DNA, the CDR3 is TGCGCCAGCAGCCAAGGGTCCGGGACAGAGAATTCACCCCTCCACTTT.

The chain has TRBV11-2 and TRBJ2-1; 15 bases match TRBD2. The CDR3 covers 15 residues. Germline V gene data show CDR1 as SGHAT and CDR2 as FQNNGV. Trimming cost V 4 bases and J 12 bases; bases outside gene matches: 7. The CDR3 sequence is CASSYRTSGGAPQFF. In nucleotides, the CDR3 is TGTGCCAGCAGCTATAGGACTAGCGGGGGGGCGCCGCAGTTCTTC. The whole variable domain, filled in from reference TRBV11-2 and TRBJ2-1, reads EAGVAQSPRYKIIEKRQSVAFWCNPISGHATLYWYQQILGQGPKLLIQFQNNGVVDDSQLPKDRFSAERLKGVDSTLKIQPAKLEDSAVYLCASSYRTSGGAPQFFGPGTRLTVL.

This chain uses TRBV6-7 with TRBJ2-3; a weak D match, TRBD1 (7 bases). TRBV6-7 is classed as an ORF, of uncertain function. This CDR3 is 14 amino acids long. The CDR3 DNA is TGTGCTACCACCACAGGGGAGGAGACAGATACGCAGTATTTT. Residues: CATTTGEETDTQYF.

The V and J genes are TRBV11-1 and TRBJ2-5, with 9 nucleotides matching TRBD1. CDR1 SGHAT and CDR2 FQDESV come from the germline V gene (reference sequence). The CDR3 has 14 amino acids. V was pared by 6 bases and J by 4 bases, with 6 bases of the junction left unmatched. CDR3 sequence (DNA): TGTGCCAGCAGTAAAGACAGGGGGTTAGAGACCCAGTACTTC. Its translation is CASSKDRGLETQYF.

The chain employs TRBV5-6 and TRBJ2-7, with D hard to call. The CDR3 totals 15 residues. Germline lookup yields CDR1 SGHDT and CDR2 YYEEEE. V lost 0 bases and J lost 2, with 12 bases in between. The chain's CDR3 is CASSLAPTGAYEQYF. The CDR3 DNA follows: TGTGCCAGCAGCTTGGCCCCGACCGGAGCCTACGAGCAGTACTTC.

This chain uses TRBV7-3 with TRBJ2-5, with TRBD1 identical over 7 bases. This CDR3 is 12 amino acids long. Losses at the gene ends were 5 bases for V and 11 bases for J; bases not matched to a gene: 8. The germline gives CDR1 SGHTA, CDR2 FQGTGA. CDR3 sequence reads: CASSPDRERQYF. The CDR3 DNA follows: TGTGCCAGCAGCCCCGACAGGGAAAGGCAGTACTTC.

The rearrangement joins TRBV18 to TRBJ1-2, with D perhaps matching TRBD1 (5 bases). The CDR3 consists of 14 residues. V lost 0 bases, J lost 3 bases, and 8 bases lay in between. CDR1 is KGHSH and CDR2 is LQKENI in the germline V gene. DNA for the CDR3: TGTGCCAGCTCACCACCGATAGGGGACTATGGCTACACCTTC. Protein: CASSPPIGDYGYTF.

The chain links TRBV18 to TRBJ2-7, with D unresolved. CDR1 KGHSH and CDR2 LQKENI come from the germline V gene. V was cut by 0 bases and J by 4 bases, with 7 bases left in between. The CDR3 loop spans 13 amino acids. In DNA form, the CDR3 reads TGTGCCAGCTCACCACCCTTGAGTTACGAGCAGTACTTC. This gives the protein CASSPPLSYEQYF.

The V gene is TRBV7-8, the J gene TRBJ2-5; the D is unclear. The CDR3 is 16 residues long. Trimming shortened V by 5 bases and J by 1 base, and 17 bases separated the two germline ends. Germline V lookup: CDR1 SGHVS, CDR2 FQNEAQ. CDR3 in amino acids: CASSRPRSPRQETQYF. Here the CDR3 DNA reads TGTGCCAGCAGCCGTCCTCGTTCCCCCCGCCAAGAGACCCAGTACTTC.

V is TRBV19 and J is TRBJ2-1, with TRBD2 as a possible D gene (5 bases). The CDR3 loop spans 14 amino acids. V shed 9 bases and J shed 2 bases, with 14 bases lying between them. The germline V gene encodes CDR1 LNHDA and CDR2 SQIVND (reference sequence). The CDR3 DNA is TGTGCCAGCCGGGGAGAGTTACCCTACAATGAGCAGTTCTTC. This codes for CASRGELPYNEQFF.